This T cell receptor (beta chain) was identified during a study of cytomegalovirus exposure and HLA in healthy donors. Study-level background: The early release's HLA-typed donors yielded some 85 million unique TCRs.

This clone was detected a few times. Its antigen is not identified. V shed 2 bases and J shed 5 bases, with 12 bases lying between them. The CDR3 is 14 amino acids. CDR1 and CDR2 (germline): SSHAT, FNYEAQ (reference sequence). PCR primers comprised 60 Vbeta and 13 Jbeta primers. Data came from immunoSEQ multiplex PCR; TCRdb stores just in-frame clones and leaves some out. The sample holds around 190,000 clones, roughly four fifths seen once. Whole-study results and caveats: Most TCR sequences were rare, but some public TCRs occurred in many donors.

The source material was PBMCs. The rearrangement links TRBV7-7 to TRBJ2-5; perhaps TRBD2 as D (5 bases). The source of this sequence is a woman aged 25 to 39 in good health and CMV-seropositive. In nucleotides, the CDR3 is TGTGCCAGCAGCTTATTTGGGAGCCGGGAGACCCAGTACTTC. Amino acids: CASSLFGSRETQYF.